Below, one T cell receptor (beta chain) is given with its context. Its cognate antigen is unknown. These data come from a study of identical twins. A universal primer site arose from template switching, and cDNA bore unique molecular identifiers. TCRdb re-derived calls from the 5' RACE reads in MiXCR, one entry per CDR3 protein. This sample has approximately 530,000 distinct CDR3 sequences, with about a fifth found just once. Study-level results: The degree of excess twin sharing was weaker in beta out-of-frame sequences.

Germline V CDR1 and CDR2: MDHEN, SYDVKM. The CDR3 runs 14 residues. The V end lost 3 bases, the J end lost 2 bases, and 10 bases lay between the germline ends. These data also formed part of another study, on yellow fever vaccine responses in identical twins.

The TCR sequence derives from a woman aged 18-30 years in good health. V and J are TRBV28 and TRBJ2-5, with D perhaps matching TRBD2 (6 bases). The sample consisted of CD4+ T cells sorted from blood. The chain's CDR3 is CASSFRLVQETQYF. The CDR3 DNA is TGTGCCAGCAGTTTCCGACTAGTTCAAGAGACCCAGTACTTC.